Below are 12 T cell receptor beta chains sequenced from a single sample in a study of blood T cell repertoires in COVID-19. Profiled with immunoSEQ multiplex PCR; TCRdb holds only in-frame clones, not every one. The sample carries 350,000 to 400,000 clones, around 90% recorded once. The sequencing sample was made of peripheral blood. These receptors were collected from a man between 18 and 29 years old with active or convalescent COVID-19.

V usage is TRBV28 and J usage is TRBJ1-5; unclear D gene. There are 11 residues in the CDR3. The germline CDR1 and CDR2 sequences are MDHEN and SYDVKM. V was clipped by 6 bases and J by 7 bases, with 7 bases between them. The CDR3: CASSEVQPQHF. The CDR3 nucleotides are TGTGCCAGCAGCGAGGTCCAGCCCCAGCATTTT.

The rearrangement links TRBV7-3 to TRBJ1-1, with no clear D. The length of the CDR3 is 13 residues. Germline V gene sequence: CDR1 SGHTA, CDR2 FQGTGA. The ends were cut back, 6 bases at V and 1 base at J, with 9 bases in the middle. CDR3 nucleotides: TGTGCCAGCAGAGACACCCCGAACACTGAAGCTTTCTTT. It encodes CASRDTPNTEAFF. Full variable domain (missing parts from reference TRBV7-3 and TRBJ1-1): GAGVSQTPSNKVTEKGKYVELRCDPISGHTALYWYRQSLGQGPEFLIYFQGTGAADDSGLPNDRFFAVRPEGSVSTLKIQRTERGDSAVYLCASRDTPNTEAFFGQGTRLTVV.

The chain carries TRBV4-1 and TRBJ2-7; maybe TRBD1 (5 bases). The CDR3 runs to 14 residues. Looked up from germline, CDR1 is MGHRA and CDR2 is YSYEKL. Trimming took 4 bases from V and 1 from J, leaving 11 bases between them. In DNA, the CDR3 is TGCGCCAGCAGCCGGGGCAGTTCTTCCTACGAGCAGTACTTC. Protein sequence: CASSRGSSSYEQYF.

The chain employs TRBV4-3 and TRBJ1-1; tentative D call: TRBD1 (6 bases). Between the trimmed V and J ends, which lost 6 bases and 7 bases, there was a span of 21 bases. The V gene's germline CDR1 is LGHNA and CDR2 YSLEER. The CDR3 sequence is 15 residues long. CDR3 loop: CASSPDSGNTGEAFF. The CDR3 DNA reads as TGCGCCAGCAGTCCGGACAGTGGGAACACCGGTGAAGCTTTCTTT.

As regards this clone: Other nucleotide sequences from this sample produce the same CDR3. The CDR3: CASSLAGGSYNEQFF. CDR3 coding DNA: TGTGCCAGCAGTTTAGCGGGAGGGTCCTACAATGAGCAGTTCTTC. The chain combines TRBV27 with TRBJ2-1; 9 bases fit TRBD2. J lost 1 base, V lost 2 bases, and 0 bases had no gene match. The germline CDR1 and CDR2 sequences are MNHEY and SMNVEV (reference sequence). This CDR3 spans 15 amino acids.

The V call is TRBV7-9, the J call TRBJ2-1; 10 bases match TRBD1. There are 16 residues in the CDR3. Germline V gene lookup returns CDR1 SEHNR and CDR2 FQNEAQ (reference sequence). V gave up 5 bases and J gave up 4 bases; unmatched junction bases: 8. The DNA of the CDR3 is TGTGCCAGCAGCCCCCGGACAGGGGGGATTTACAATGAGCAGTTCTTC. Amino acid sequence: CASSPRTGGIYNEQFF.

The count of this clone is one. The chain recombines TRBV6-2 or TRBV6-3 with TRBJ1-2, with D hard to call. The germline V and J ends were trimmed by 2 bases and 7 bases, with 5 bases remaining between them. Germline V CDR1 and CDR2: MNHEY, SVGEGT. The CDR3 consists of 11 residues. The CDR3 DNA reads TGTGCCAGCAGTTACGGTAGTGGCTACACCTTC. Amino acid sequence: CASSYGSGYTF.

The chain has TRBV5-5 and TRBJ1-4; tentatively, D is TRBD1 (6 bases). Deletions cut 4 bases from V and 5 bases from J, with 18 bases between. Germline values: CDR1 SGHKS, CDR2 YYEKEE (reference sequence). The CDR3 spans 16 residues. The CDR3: CASSLPGQIRNEKLFF. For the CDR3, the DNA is TGTGCCAGCAGCCTACCAGGACAGATTCGGAATGAAAAACTGTTTTTT.

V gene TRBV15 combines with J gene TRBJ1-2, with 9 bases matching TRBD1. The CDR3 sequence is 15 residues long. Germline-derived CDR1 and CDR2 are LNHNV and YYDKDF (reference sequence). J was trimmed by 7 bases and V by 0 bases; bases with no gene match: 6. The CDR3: CATSRDLGQGRGYTF. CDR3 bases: TGTGCCACCAGCAGAGATCTGGGACAGGGCCGTGGCTACACCTTC.

In DNA form, the CDR3 reads TGTGCCAGCAGCTTAGTATTTGAGACAGGGGCGAATCAGCCCCAGCATTTT. This encodes CASSLVFETGANQPQHF. This chain uses TRBV7-2 with TRBJ1-5, with TRBD1 matching over 8 bases. The CDR3 contains 17 residues. The ends lost 1 base at V and 4 bases at J; junction bases unmatched: 9. Germline V gene data show CDR1 as SGHTA and CDR2 as FQGNSA.

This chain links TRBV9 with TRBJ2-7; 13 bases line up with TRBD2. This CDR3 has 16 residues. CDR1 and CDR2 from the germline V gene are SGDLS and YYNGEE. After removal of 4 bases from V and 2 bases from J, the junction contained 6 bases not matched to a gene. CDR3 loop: CASSLGLAGVAYEQYF. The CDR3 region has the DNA TGTGCCAGCAGCTTAGGACTAGCGGGGGTGGCCTACGAGCAGTACTTC.

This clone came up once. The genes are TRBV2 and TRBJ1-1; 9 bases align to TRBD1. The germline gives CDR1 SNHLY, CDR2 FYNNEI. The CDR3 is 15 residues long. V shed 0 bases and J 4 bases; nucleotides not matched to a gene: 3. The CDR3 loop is CASSEAETGGTEAFF. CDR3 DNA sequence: TGTGCCAGCAGTGAAGCCGAGACAGGGGGCACTGAAGCTTTCTTT. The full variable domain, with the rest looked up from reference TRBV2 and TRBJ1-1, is EPEVTQTPSHQVTQMGQEVILRCVPISNHLYFYWYRQILGQKVEFLVSFYNNEISEKSEIFDDQFSVERPDGSNFTLKIRSTKLEDSAMYFCASSEAETGGTEAFFGQGTRLTVV.